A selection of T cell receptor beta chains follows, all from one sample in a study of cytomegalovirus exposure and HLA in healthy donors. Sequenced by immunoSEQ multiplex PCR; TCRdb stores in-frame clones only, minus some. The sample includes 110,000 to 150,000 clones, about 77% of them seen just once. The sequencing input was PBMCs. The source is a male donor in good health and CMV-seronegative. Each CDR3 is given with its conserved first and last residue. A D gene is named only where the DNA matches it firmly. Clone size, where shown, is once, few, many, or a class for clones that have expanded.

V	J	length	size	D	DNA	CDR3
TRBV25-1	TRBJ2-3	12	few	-	TGTGCCAGCAGTCAGACTAGTCAAGTGCAGTATTTT	CASSQTSQVQYF
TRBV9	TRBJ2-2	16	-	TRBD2	TGTGCCAGCAGCCTTAGGACTAGCGGGAGCATCGGGGAGCTGTTTTTT	CASSLRTSGSIGELFF
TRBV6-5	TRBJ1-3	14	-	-	TGTGCCAGCAGTTACTATACAGGGTCTGACACCATATATTTT	CASSYYTGSDTIYF
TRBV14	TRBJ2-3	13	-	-	TGTGCCAGCAGCCAAGATATTAGTCCGACGCAGTATTTT	CASSQDISPTQYF
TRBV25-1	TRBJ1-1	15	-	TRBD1	TGTGCCAGCAGTCGCCGGGGGGACAGGGGCACTGAAGCTTTCTTT	CASSRRGDRGTEAFF
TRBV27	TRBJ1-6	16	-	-	TGTGCCAGCAGTTATGCGGGCGGCTCCTATAATTCACCCCTCCACTTT	CASSYAGGSYNSPLHF
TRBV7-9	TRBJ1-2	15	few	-	TGTGCCAGCAGCTTAGAGGTGACAGTAGGGTATGGCTACACCTTC	CASSLEVTVGYGYTF
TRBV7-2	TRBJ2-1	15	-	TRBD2	TGTGCCAGCAGCTTAGTGCCTAGCGGATACAATGAGCAGTTCTTC	CASSLVPSGYNEQFF
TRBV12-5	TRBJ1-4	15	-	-	TGTGCTAGTGGTTTGGGCCGGAGTGCGGCTGAAAAACTGTTTTTT	CASGLGRSAAEKLFF
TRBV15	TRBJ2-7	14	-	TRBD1	TGTGCCACCAGCAGAAGACAGGGCCATTACGAGCAGTACTTC	CATSRRQGHYEQYF
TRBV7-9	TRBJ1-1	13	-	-	TGTGCCAGCAGAACACGGGGTGTAGCTGAAGCTTTCTTT	CASRTRGVAEAFF
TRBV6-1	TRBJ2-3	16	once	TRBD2	TGTGCCAGCAGTGAGCCTCGTAGCGGGTACACAGATACGCAGTATTTT	CASSEPRSGYTDTQYF
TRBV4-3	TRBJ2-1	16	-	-	TGCGCCAGCAGCCAAGATCCGCAACTAGTTTCCAAGGAGCAGTTCTTC	CASSQDPQLVSKEQFF
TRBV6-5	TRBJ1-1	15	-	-	TGTGCCAGCAGTTCGGGACAAACATTAAACACTGAAGCTTTCTTT	CASSSGQTLNTEAFF